This T cell receptor (beta chain) is from a study of regulatory T cells in long-lasting Graves disease. Study results and limitations: Persistent patients had more shared public clonotypes (fewer than 3,000) than new patients (about 920).

As regards this clonotype: What it binds is not known.

The ends lost 8 bases at V and 0 bases at J; junction bases unmatched: 4. The CDR3 length is 13 residues. The germline V gene has CDR1 SQVTM and CDR2 ANQGSEA. Time point given: newly diagnosed GD, antithyroid drugs for less than 3 months. The TCR library used RNA extracted from PBMCs. Through Arm-PCR of CDR3 regions and iRepertoire HTBI primers, TCR beta libraries were built. Per the original methods: Across samples, more than 55 TRBV and more than twelve TRBJ segments were found. TCRdb ran MiXCR on the multiplex PCR reads and lists one entry per CDR3 protein. TCRdb's processing, not the authors' own work, is the source of the V and J calls. Here the sample spans some 410,000 distinct CDR3 sequences, about 17% being singletons. These same data were also listed under a study on T cells in Graves' hyperthyroidism and ophthalmopathy. As that study records: Diagnoses used clinical symptoms, serum thyroxine and TRAb, thyroid ultrasound and orbital computed tomography.

This sample comprised peripheral blood mononuclear cells (PBMCs), obtained at new diagnosis, from a patient treated with antithyroid drugs. This chain joins TRBV29-1 and TRBJ2-3, with 8 bases identical to TRBD2. The TCR originated in a woman aged 25 to 45 with Graves disease. The CDR3 bases are TGCAGCTCCAGACTAGCGAGCACAGATACGCAGTATTTT. This codes for CSSRLASTDTQYF.